This TCR beta chain is drawn from a study of graft-versus-host responses after intestinal transplantation. Intraepithelial plus lamina propria lymphocytes were released by processing graft tissue. From germline, CDR1 is MNHNY and CDR2 SVGAGI (reference sequence). J gave up 0 bases and V 6 bases, and 5 bases lay outside the gene matches. The CDR3 length is 15 residues. The protocol was immunoSEQ multiplex PCR, while the TCRdb copy is restricted to in-frame clones and leaves out a portion. The profile covers 15,000 to 20,000 clones, with around 82% appearing a single time and roughly 5% taken by the ten largest.

The material was ileum tissue, obtained 17 days after transplant. This chain uses TRBV6-6 with TRBJ2-1, with 7 bases lining up with TRBD1. The TCR was taken from a human patient who received an intestinal transplant, so some T cells may come from the graft donor. CDR3 loop: CASSQQGSSYNEQFF. CDR3 DNA: TGTGCCAGCAGCCAACAGGGGAGCTCCTACAATGAGCAGTTCTTC.